This TCR beta chain stems from a study of shared clonotypes between healthy human individuals. Overall study results and limits: A generally larger estimated richness was seen in naive subsets than in memory subsets.

Data came from immunoSEQ multiplex PCR; TCRdb stores just in-frame clones and leaves some out. The sample has about 1.5 million clones, nearly 99% seen once. CDR1 is SGHTA and CDR2 is FQGNSA in the germline V gene. With V trimmed by 5 bases and J by 3 bases, 5 bases remained unmatched. The CDR3 loop spans 16 amino acids. On this clone itself: Its antigen is still unknown.

The specimen was naive CD4+ T cells sorted from blood. As for subset: CD45RA+ positively selected. The gene calls are TRBV7-2 and TRBJ2-2, with 11 bases that match TRBD2. The sequence was collected from a man younger than 45 in good health. The CDR3 DNA follows: TGTGCCAGCAGCCGCACTAGCGGGAGTGACACCGGGGAGCTGTTTTTT. Residues: CASSRTSGSDTGELFF.